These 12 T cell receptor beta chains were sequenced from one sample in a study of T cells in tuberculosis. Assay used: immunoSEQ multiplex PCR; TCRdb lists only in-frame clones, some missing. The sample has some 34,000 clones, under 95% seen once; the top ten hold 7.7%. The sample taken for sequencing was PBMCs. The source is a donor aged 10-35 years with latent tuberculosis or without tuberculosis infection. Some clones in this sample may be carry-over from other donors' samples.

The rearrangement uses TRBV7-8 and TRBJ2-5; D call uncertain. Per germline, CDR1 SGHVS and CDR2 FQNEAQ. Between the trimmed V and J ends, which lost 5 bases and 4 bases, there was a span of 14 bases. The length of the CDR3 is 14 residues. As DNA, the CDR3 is TGTGCCAGCAGCCCGGTTCGAGTATCAGAGACCCAGTACTTC. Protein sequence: CASSPVRVSETQYF.

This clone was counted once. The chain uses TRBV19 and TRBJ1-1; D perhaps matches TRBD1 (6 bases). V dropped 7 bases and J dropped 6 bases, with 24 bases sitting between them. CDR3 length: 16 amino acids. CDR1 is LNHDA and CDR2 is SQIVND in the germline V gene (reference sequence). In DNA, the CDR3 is TGTGCCAGTACCCAGAGGGGGGAGGGTAGTAATGCTGAAGCTTTCTTT. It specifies CASTQRGEGSNAEAFF.

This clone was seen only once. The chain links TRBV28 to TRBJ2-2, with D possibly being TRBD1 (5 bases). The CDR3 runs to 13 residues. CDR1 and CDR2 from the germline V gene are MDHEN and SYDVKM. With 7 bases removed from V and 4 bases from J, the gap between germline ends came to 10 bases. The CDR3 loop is CASKIQGTGELFF. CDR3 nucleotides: TGTGCCAGCAAGATTCAGGGCACCGGGGAGCTGTTTTTT.

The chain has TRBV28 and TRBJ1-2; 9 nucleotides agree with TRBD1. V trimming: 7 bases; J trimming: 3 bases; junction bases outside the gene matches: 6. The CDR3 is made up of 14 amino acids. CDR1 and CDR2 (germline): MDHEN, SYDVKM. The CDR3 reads CASIEQGAHYGYTF. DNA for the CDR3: TGTGCCAGCATTGAACAGGGGGCGCACTATGGCTACACCTTC.

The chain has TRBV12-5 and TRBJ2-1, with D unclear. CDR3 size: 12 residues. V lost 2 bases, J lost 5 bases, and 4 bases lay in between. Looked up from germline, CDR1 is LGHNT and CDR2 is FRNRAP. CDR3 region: CASGLIDNEQFF. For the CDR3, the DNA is TGTGCTAGTGGTTTGATAGACAATGAGCAGTTCTTC.

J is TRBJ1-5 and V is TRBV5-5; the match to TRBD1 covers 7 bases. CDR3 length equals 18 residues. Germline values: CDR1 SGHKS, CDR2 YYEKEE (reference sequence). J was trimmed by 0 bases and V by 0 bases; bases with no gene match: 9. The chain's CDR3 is CASSLVAGTAYSNQPQHF. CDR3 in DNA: TGTGCCAGCAGCTTGGTGGCAGGGACAGCCTATAGCAATCAGCCCCAGCATTTT.

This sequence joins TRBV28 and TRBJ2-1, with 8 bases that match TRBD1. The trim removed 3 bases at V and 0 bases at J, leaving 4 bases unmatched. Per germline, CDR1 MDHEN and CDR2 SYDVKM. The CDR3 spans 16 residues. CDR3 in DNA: TGTGCCAGCAGTTTTCGGACAGGGAGCTCCTACAATGAGCAGTTCTTC. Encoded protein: CASSFRTGSSYNEQFF. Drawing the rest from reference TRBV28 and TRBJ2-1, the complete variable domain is DVKVTQSSRYLVKRTGEKVFLECVQDMDHENMFWYRQDPGLGLRLIYFSYDVKMKEKGDIPEGYSVSREKKERFSLILESASTNQTSMYLCASSFRTGSSYNEQFFGPGTRLTVL.

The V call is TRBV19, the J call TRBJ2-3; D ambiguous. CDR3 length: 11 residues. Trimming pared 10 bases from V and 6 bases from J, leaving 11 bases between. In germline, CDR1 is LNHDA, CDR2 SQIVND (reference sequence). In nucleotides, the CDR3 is TGTGCCACCCGAACCGGGGATACGCAGTATTTT. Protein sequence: CATRTGDTQYF.

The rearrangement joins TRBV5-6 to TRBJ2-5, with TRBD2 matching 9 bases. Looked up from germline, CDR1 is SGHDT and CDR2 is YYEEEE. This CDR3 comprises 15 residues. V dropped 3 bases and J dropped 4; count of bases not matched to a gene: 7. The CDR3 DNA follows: TGTGCCAGCAGCTCGGCTGGCGGGAGGGTAGAGACCCAGTACTTC. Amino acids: CASSSAGGRVETQYF.

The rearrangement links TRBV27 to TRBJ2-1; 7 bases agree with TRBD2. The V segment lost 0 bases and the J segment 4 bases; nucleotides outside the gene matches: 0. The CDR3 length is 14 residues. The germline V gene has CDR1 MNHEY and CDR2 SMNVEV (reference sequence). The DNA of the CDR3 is TGTGCCAGCAGTTTATCCGGGAGGTACAATGAGCAGTTCTTC. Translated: CASSLSGRYNEQFF.

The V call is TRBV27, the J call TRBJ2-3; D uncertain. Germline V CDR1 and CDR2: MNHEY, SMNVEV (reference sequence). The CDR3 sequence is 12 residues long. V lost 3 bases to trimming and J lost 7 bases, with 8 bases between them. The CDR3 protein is CASSFGRHTQYF. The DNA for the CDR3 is TGTGCCAGCAGTTTTGGGCGCCATACGCAGTATTTT.

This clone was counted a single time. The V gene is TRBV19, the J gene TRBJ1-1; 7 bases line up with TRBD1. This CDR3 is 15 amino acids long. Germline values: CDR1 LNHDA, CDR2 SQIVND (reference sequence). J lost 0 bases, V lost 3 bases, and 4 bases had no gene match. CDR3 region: CASSIQQGLNTEAFF. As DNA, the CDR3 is TGTGCCAGTAGTATCCAACAGGGGCTGAACACTGAAGCTTTCTTT.